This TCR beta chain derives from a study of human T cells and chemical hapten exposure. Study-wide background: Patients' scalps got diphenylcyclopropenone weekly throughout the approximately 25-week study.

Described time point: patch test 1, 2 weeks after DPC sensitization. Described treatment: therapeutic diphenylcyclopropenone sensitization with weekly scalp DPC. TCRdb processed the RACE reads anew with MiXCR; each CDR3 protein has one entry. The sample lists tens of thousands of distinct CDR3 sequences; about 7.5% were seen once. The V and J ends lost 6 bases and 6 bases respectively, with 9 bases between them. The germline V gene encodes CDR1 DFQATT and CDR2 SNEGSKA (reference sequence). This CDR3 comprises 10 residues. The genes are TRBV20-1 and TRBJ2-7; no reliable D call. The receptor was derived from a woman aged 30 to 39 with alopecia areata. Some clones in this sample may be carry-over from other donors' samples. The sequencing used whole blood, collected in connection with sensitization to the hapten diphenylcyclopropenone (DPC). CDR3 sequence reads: CSACDAEQYF. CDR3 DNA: TGCAGTGCATGCGACGCCGAGCAGTACTTC.